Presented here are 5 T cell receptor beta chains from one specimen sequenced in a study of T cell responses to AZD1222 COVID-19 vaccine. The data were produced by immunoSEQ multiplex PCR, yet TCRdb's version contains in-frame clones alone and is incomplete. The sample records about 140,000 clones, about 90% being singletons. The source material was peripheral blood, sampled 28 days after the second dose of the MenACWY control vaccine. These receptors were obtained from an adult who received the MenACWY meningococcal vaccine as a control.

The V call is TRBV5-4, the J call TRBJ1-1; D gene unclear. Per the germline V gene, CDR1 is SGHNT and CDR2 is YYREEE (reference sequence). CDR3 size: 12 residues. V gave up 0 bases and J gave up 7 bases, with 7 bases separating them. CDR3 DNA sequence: TGTGCCAGCAGCTTGGTAGCGGGTGAAGCTTTCTTT. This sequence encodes CASSLVAGEAFF.

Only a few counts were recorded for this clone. The CDR3 DNA reads as TGTGCCAGCAAGGCTAGCGGGCCCTCCTACGAGCAGTACTTC. It codes for CASKASGPSYEQYF. The rearrangement uses TRBV28 and TRBJ2-7; TRBD2 matches at 8 bases. V lost 7 bases and J lost 0; bases outside the gene matches: 5. This CDR3 region has 14 residues. Germline CDR1 MDHEN, CDR2 SYDVKM. Combining the CDR3 with reference TRBV28 and TRBJ2-7 gives the whole variable domain DVKVTQSSRYLVKRTGEKVFLECVQDMDHENMFWYRQDPGLGLRLIYFSYDVKMKEKGDIPEGYSVSREKKERFSLILESASTNQTSMYLCASKASGPSYEQYFGPGTRLTVT.

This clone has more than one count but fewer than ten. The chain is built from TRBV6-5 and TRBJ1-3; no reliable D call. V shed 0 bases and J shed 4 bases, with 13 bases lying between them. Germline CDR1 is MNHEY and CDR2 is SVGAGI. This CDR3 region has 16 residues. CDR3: CASSYSAPVTGNTIYF. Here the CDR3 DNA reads TGTGCCAGCAGTTACTCGGCCCCGGTGACCGGAAACACCATATATTTT.

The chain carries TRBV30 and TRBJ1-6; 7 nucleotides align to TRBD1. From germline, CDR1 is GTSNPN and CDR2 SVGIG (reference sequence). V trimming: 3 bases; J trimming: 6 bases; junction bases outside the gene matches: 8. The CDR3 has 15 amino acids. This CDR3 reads CAWRNRGFGNSPLHF. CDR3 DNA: TGTGCCTGGAGGAACAGGGGTTTTGGTAATTCACCCCTCCACTTT.

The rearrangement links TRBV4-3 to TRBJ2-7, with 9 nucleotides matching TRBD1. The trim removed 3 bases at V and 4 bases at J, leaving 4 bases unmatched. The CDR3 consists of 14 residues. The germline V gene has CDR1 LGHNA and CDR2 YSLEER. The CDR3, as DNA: TGCGCCAGCAGCCATACAGGGGGCCAATACGAGCAGTACTTC. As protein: CASSHTGGQYEQYF.